The present entry profiles one TCR beta chain with its context. The antigen is not known. The time point was: week 35, safety follow-up. What each vaccine dose contained was 300 ug of mutant IDH1 20-mer peptide, accompanied by topical imiquimod. The CDR3 contains 15 residues. V was shortened by 5 bases and J by 0 bases, with 11 bases between the two germline ends. Germline lookup yields CDR1 LNHDA and CDR2 SQIVND (reference sequence). The data were taken from a study of a mutant IDH1 vaccine in newly diagnosed glioma. Measured with immunoSEQ multiplex PCR; TCRdb has only the in-frame clones, and not every one. The sample contains about 48,000 clones, more than 65% of which appear only once.

Sequencing used PBMCs, obtained from a glioma patient whose treatment included an IDH1 peptide vaccine. The source of this sequence is a man between 40 and 49 years old with glioma. V usage is TRBV19 and J usage is TRBJ2-1; D is unresolved. The CDR3 bases are TGTGCCAGTAGTCTCAGCTTAAGCTCCTACAATGAGCAGTTCTTC. Protein: CASSLSLSSYNEQFF.